The 26 T cell receptor beta chains reported below all come from one sample, sequenced in a study of blood T cell repertoires in COVID-19 (TCRdb year 2020). The library came from the immunoSEQ multiplex PCR assay. What TCRdb holds here is the immuneACCESS table cut down to in-frame rearrangements. Part of the clones is not present; checked against another copy, under half of the missing clones reflect an unresolved V gene, and the others are unexplained. For this sample there are some 170,000 clones; roughly 93% appear just once. Roughly 1.9% of the sample comes from the top ten. The sample consisted of peripheral blood. The receptors originated from an older woman with COVID-19, enrolled during active disease.

Points on this clone: One end of the junction fails to match germline, which may point to a read error. V gene TRBV7-2 combines with J gene TRBJ1-5, with D perhaps TRBD1 (6 bases). Germline V gives CDR1 SGHTA, CDR2 FQGNSA. The CDR3 covers 15 residues. CDR3 residues: CASSLAAGGNPPQHF. The CDR3, as DNA: TGTGCCAGCAGCTTAGCCGCGGGGGGCAATCCGCCCCAGCATTTT.

This clone was observed a single time. The J gene is TRBJ2-2, the V gene TRBV5-4; 11 bases line up with TRBD2. Germline loops: CDR1 SGHNT, CDR2 YYREEE (reference sequence). This CDR3 region has 15 residues. The V and J ends lost 4 bases and 7 bases, in that order; junction bases with no gene match: 6. For the CDR3, the DNA is TGTGCCAGCAGCCTTAGCGGGGGGGCAAGCGGGGAGCTGTTTTTT. Translation gives CASSLSGGASGELFF.

The chain combines TRBV5-4 with TRBJ1-2; the D gene is possibly TRBD1 (5 bases). Germline CDR1 SGHNT, CDR2 YYREEE (reference sequence). The CDR3 totals 13 residues. Between the trimmed V and J ends, which lost 0 bases and 7 bases, there was a span of 10 bases. The CDR3 DNA sequence: TGTGCCAGCAGCTTGGACGGGAGGGGTGGCTACACCTTC. Encoded protein: CASSLDGRGGYTF.

The DNA of the CDR3 is TGTGCCAGCATTTCAAGGGGGTGGGGCGGGGAGCTGTTTTTT. Its protein product is CASISRGWGGELFF. J is TRBJ2-2 and V is TRBV6-5, with D perhaps TRBD1 (6 bases). The CDR3 is 14 amino acids. Germline V gives CDR1 MNHEY, CDR2 SVGAGI. V lost 7 bases to trimming and J lost 7 bases, with 16 bases between them.

This clone was detected only a few times. The rearrangement joins TRBV2 to TRBJ2-5, with TRBD2 identical over 12 bases. The junction had 8 bases not matched to a gene; V was cut back by 6 bases and J by 3 bases. CDR3 size: 16 residues. Germline V lookup: CDR1 SNHLY, CDR2 FYNNEI. The CDR3 DNA reads TGTGCCAGCAGGAAAGGGCTAGCGGGGGGGAAAGAGACCCAGTACTTC. Protein: CASRKGLAGGKETQYF.

This chain connects TRBV5-1 to TRBJ2-7; D unresolved. With 9 bases removed from V and 1 base from J, the gap between germline ends came to 17 bases. This CDR3 spans 14 amino acids. The germline CDR1 and CDR2 sequences are SGHRS and YFSETQ. CDR3 nucleotide sequence: TGCGCCACCACCCACTCTCAATCTTCCTACGAGCAGTACTTC. Amino acids: CATTHSQSSYEQYF.

The gene calls are TRBV7-8 and TRBJ1-1, with a possible D match to TRBD1 (6 bases). Trimming stripped 5 bases from V and 4 bases from J, with 17 bases between. Germline loops: CDR1 SGHVS, CDR2 FQNEAQ. The CDR3 has 15 amino acids. The CDR3 DNA follows: TGTGCCAGCAGCGCAGCTTGGGGGCCGGGCACTGAAGCTTTCTTT. Its protein is CASSAAWGPGTEAFF.

V is TRBV5-5 and J is TRBJ2-7; the match to TRBD1 covers 7 bases. CDR1 and CDR2 from the germline V gene are SGHKS and YYEKEE (reference sequence). This CDR3 region has 13 residues. The V segment lost 5 bases and the J segment 3 bases; nucleotides outside the gene matches: 5. In DNA form, the CDR3 reads TGTGCCAGCAGTGGACAGGACGTCTACGAGCAGTACTTC. Translation gives CASSGQDVYEQYF. The entire variable domain, with the rest obtained from reference TRBV5-5 and TRBJ2-7, is as follows: DAGVTQSPTHLIKTRGQQVTLRCSPISGHKSVSWYQQVLGQGPQFIFQYYEKEERGRGNFPDRFSARQFPNYSSELNVNALLLGDSALYLCASSGQDVYEQYFGPGTRLTVT.

This rearrangement joins TRBV4-1 to TRBJ2-5; 9 bases match TRBD2. The ends lost 1 base at V and 5 bases at J; junction bases unmatched: 8. This CDR3 spans 16 amino acids. The germline gives CDR1 MGHRA, CDR2 YSYEKL. The DNA for the CDR3 is TGCGCCAGCAGCCAAGGCAGGGGCGGGGGGGCCGAGACCCAGTACTTC. This encodes CASSQGRGGGAETQYF.

The chain joins TRBV7-3 to TRBJ2-5; TRBD2 is a possible D gene (7 bases). CDR3 length equals 14 residues. CDR1 and CDR2 from the germline V gene are SGHTA and FQGTGA. The V end lost 5 bases, the J end lost 4 bases, and 14 bases lay between the germline ends. CDR3 region: CASSPKGGGETQYF. Here the CDR3 DNA reads TGTGCCAGCAGCCCCAAGGGGGGGGGAGAGACCCAGTACTTC.

J is TRBJ1-3 and V is TRBV19; 9 bases map to TRBD1. V lost 2 bases to trimming and J lost 4 bases; unmatched junction nucleotides: 6. Germline CDR1 and CDR2: LNHDA and SQIVND (reference sequence). This CDR3 spans 16 amino acids. The CDR3 protein is CASSIRTGDFGNTIYF. DNA for the CDR3: TGTGCCAGTAGTATAAGGACAGGGGACTTCGGAAACACCATATATTTT.

The table lists this clone with a count of one. The chain has TRBV5-1 and TRBJ2-1; TRBD2 matches at 8 bases. V lost 0 bases and J lost 2; bases outside the gene matches: 4. The CDR3 length is 16 residues. The V gene's germline CDR1 is SGHRS and CDR2 YFSETQ. In DNA, the CDR3 is TGCGCCAGCAGCTTGGCCACTAGCGGAGCCTACAATGAGCAGTTCTTC. It is translated as CASSLATSGAYNEQFF. Looking up the rest from reference TRBV5-1 and TRBJ2-1 gives the full variable domain: KAGVTQTPRYLIKTRGQQVTLSCSPISGHRSVSWYQQTPGQGLQFLFEYFSETQRNKGNFPGRFSGRQFSNSRSEMNVSTLELGDSALYLCASSLATSGAYNEQFFGPGTRLTVL.

V and J are TRBV4-2 and TRBJ2-5, with 7 bases aligning to TRBD2. Germline CDR1 is LGHNA and CDR2 is YNFKEQ. The length of the CDR3 is 14 residues. V lost 2 bases to trimming and J lost 4 bases; unmatched junction nucleotides: 4. This CDR3 reads CASSQTGGRETQYF. The DNA of the CDR3 is TGTGCCAGCAGCCAAACGGGGGGAAGAGAGACCCAGTACTTC.

The chain is built from TRBV19 and TRBJ1-1; 10 positions agree with TRBD1. The CDR3 extends over 16 amino acids. Germline V gene sequence: CDR1 LNHDA, CDR2 SQIVND (reference sequence). V was pared by 3 bases and J by 0 bases, with 4 bases of the junction left unmatched. The chain's CDR3 is CASSIFGQGVNTEAFF. The CDR3 DNA reads as TGTGCCAGTAGTATTTTCGGACAGGGGGTGAACACTGAAGCTTTCTTT.

The chain joins TRBV29-1 to TRBJ2-5, with 7 bases that match TRBD1. The CDR3 sequence is 12 residues long. V gave up 7 bases and J gave up 3 bases; unmatched junction bases: 5. The germline gives CDR1 SQVTM, CDR2 ANQGSEA. The CDR3 loop reads CSAGTAKETQYF. The CDR3, as DNA: TGCAGCGCCGGGACAGCAAAAGAGACCCAGTACTTC.

The rearrangement joins TRBV5-1 to TRBJ1-5; TRBD1 matches at 7 bases. The CDR3 loop spans 16 amino acids. CDR1 is SGHRS, CDR2 YFSETQ, per germline. The junction had 9 bases not matched to a gene; V was cut back by 4 bases and J by 2 bases. This chain's CDR3 is CASSPTPGTGNQPQHF. The CDR3 DNA is TGCGCCAGCAGCCCGACCCCCGGGACAGGCAATCAGCCCCAGCATTTT.

The CDR3 nucleotides are TGTGCCAGTAGTAAAGGACAGGGAAGAGAGACCCAGTACTTC. Protein sequence: CASSKGQGRETQYF. J is TRBJ2-5 and V is TRBV19, with TRBD1 matching 8 bases. Germline-derived CDR1 and CDR2 are LNHDA and SQIVND (reference sequence). V trimming: 4 bases; J trimming: 4 bases; junction bases outside the gene matches: 5. The CDR3 loop spans 14 amino acids.

The chain recombines TRBV7-2 with TRBJ2-3, with TRBD1 matching 7 bases. CDR1 is SGHTA and CDR2 is FQGNSA in the germline V gene. The V segment lost 5 bases and the J segment 0 bases; nucleotides outside the gene matches: 2. The CDR3 runs 14 residues. The CDR3 nucleotides are TGTGCCAGCAGCCCGGGACAGAGCACAGATACGCAGTATTTT. Translation gives CASSPGQSTDTQYF.

Details on this clone: The same CDR3 arises from other DNA sequences in this sample as well. V usage is TRBV15 and J usage is TRBJ1-3; no reliable D call. The germline CDR1 and CDR2 sequences are LNHNV and YYDKDF (reference sequence). The CDR3 extends over 15 amino acids. V lost 0 bases to trimming and J lost 0 bases, with 6 bases between them. The DNA for the CDR3 is TGTGCCACCAGCAGAGATCGGGGCTCTGGAAACACCATATATTTT. Translating it yields CATSRDRGSGNTIYF.

The chain employs TRBV25-1 and TRBJ1-1; the D gene is possibly TRBD1 (6 bases). This CDR3 comprises 14 residues. The germline V gene has CDR1 MGHDK and CDR2 SYGVNS. V was trimmed by 7 bases and J by 5 bases, leaving 17 bases between them. Here the CDR3 reads CASTFSGRGTEAFF. The CDR3 nucleotides are TGTGCCAGCACTTTCTCGGGGAGGGGGACTGAAGCTTTCTTT.

The rearrangement joins TRBV9 to TRBJ1-1, with a weak D call TRBD1 (5 bases). This CDR3 is built from 13 residues. Looked up from germline, CDR1 is SGDLS and CDR2 is YYNGEE. With 0 bases removed from V and 8 bases from J, the gap between germline ends came to 11 bases. CDR3 region: CASSVVEGREAFF. CDR3 nucleotide sequence: TGTGCCAGCAGCGTAGTGGAGGGACGCGAAGCTTTCTTT.

The chain links TRBV5-1 to TRBJ2-7; 8 nucleotides agree with TRBD1. V gave up 2 bases and J gave up 3 bases; unmatched junction bases: 13. The CDR3 has 17 residues. Germline V gene lookup returns CDR1 SGHRS and CDR2 YFSETQ. The CDR3 nucleotides are TGCGCCAGCAGCTTTGTCCCCACCGGGACAGGAAACTACGAGCAGTACTTC. Translating gives CASSFVPTGTGNYEQYF.

V and J are TRBV20-1 and TRBJ1-1, with 7 nucleotides matching TRBD1. The CDR3 consists of 16 residues. Germline V lookup: CDR1 DFQATT, CDR2 SNEGSKA (reference sequence). Trimming removed 3 bases from V and 0 bases from J; junction bases left unmatched: 10. The CDR3 region has the DNA TGCAGTGCTAGTAGGGGGACAGACCACTTGAACACTGAAGCTTTCTTT. Its translation: CSASRGTDHLNTEAFF.

This rearrangement joins TRBV5-4 to TRBJ2-2; 12 positions match TRBD1. The CDR3 length is 18 residues. Germline V gene data show CDR1 as SGHNT and CDR2 as YYREEE (reference sequence). With V trimmed by 9 bases and J by 1 base, 13 bases remained unmatched. CDR3 amino acids: CATRGGTGGAVNTGELFF. CDR3 DNA: TGTGCCACCCGGGGGGGGACAGGGGGCGCCGTGAACACCGGGGAGCTGTTTTTT.

The chain has TRBV29-1 and TRBJ2-1; D gene ambiguous. With 1 base removed from V and 0 bases from J, the gap between germline ends came to 4 bases. CDR1 SQVTM and CDR2 ANQGSEA come from the germline V gene. The CDR3 has 13 amino acids. CDR3 coding DNA: TGCAGCGTTGAAGGGAGCTCCTACAATGAGCAGTTCTTC. Amino acids: CSVEGSSYNEQFF.

The chain has TRBV7-2 and TRBJ1-5; 7 nucleotides match TRBD1. The length of the CDR3 is 17 residues. In germline, CDR1 is SGHTA, CDR2 FQGNSA. J gave up 0 bases and V 2 bases, and 7 bases lay outside the gene matches. CDR3 sequence (DNA): TGTGCCAGCAGCTTATACTCTCGACAGGGTAGCAATCAGCCCCAGCATTTT. It translates to CASSLYSRQGSNQPQHF. Supplemented by reference TRBV7-2 and TRBJ1-5, the full variable domain reads GAGVSQSPSNKVTEKGKDVELRCDPISGHTALYWYRQSLGQGLEFLIYFQGNSAPDKSGLPSDRFSAERTGGSVSTLTIQRTQQEDSAVYLCASSLYSRQGSNQPQHFGDGTRLSIL.